Shown below are 18 T cell receptor beta chains from a single sample sequenced in a study of blood T cell repertoires in COVID-19. Using immunoSEQ multiplex PCR, the repertoire was profiled, and TCRdb retains in-frame clones only, with some absent. The data show 150,000 to 200,000 clones, roughly nine tenths seen once. Sequencing was done on a sample of peripheral blood. The receptor set was obtained from a man aged 18 to 29 who had recovered from COVID-19.

The count of this clone is one. V usage is TRBV28 and J usage is TRBJ1-5; 8 bases line up with TRBD1. The germline gives CDR1 MDHEN, CDR2 SYDVKM. V lost 8 bases, J lost 4 bases, and 4 bases stayed unmatched. The CDR3 totals 13 residues. The CDR3 sequence is CASGWTGNQPQHF. As DNA, the CDR3 is TGTGCCAGCGGATGGACAGGGAATCAGCCCCAGCATTTT.

The chain recombines TRBV27 with TRBJ2-7; 11 bases are shared with TRBD2. After removal of 5 bases from V and 7 bases from J, the junction contained 13 bases not matched to a gene. The CDR3 extends over 16 amino acids. From germline, CDR1 is MNHEY and CDR2 SMNVEV (reference sequence). CDR3 DNA: TGTGCCAGCAGTGTACTAGCGGGAGAGCCACTACGGGAGCAGTACTTC. As protein: CASSVLAGEPLREQYF.

This clone was counted a few times. The rearrangement uses TRBV7-2 and TRBJ1-5; D is unclear. The CDR3 consists of 13 residues. V lost 2 bases, J lost 5 bases, and 7 bases lay in between. The germline V gene has CDR1 SGHTA and CDR2 FQGNSA. The DNA for the CDR3 is TGTGCCAGCAGCTTACAGTTTGATCAGCCCCAGCATTTT. Translating gives CASSLQFDQPQHF.

This clone was found once. This chain joins TRBV24-1 and TRBJ1-1; D unresolved. Germline CDR1 reads KGHDR; CDR2 reads SFDVKD. V was cut by 7 bases and J by 2 bases, with 13 bases left in between. This CDR3 contains 14 residues. CDR3 in DNA: TGTGCCACCAGAGAACAAGGAGATAACACTGAAGCTTTCTTT. It encodes CATREQGDNTEAFF.

The chain carries TRBV6-5 and TRBJ1-2, with 9 bases that match TRBD1. The CDR3 totals 13 residues. Germline CDR1 MNHEY, CDR2 SVGAGI. V gave up 7 bases and J gave up 4 bases; unmatched junction bases: 4. In nucleotides, the CDR3 is TGTGCCAGCACCACAGGGGGCATCTATGGCTACACCTTC. The encoded protein is CASTTGGIYGYTF.

This clone was seen a single time. The chain uses TRBV2 and TRBJ2-7, with a weak D call TRBD2 (6 bases). The CDR3 extends over 16 amino acids. The V gene's germline CDR1 is SNHLY and CDR2 FYNNEI. Trimming removed 10 bases from V and 0 bases from J, with 22 bases in between. As DNA, the CDR3 is TGTGCCACAGAGGGACTCCGAAAAATCAGCTCCTACGAGCAGTACTTC. It is translated as CATEGLRKISSYEQYF.

This clone was counted between two and nine times. The chain carries TRBV7-9 and TRBJ1-1; 9 bases match TRBD1. J was trimmed by 6 bases and V by 5 bases; bases with no gene match: 10. The CDR3 loop spans 15 amino acids. Germline loops: CDR1 SEHNR, CDR2 FQNEAQ (reference sequence). The CDR3 DNA reads as TGTGCCAGCAGCGGGGACCGGGACAGGGTTCCTGAAGCTTTCTTT. It translates to CASSGDRDRVPEAFF.

The CDR3 nucleotides read TGTGCCAGCAGTTTTGCGGGGGCAGGTGGAAACACCATATATTTT. It yields the protein CASSFAGAGGNTIYF. The chain recombines TRBV28 with TRBJ1-3; a weak D match, TRBD1 (6 bases). Trimming removed 3 bases from V and 3 bases from J, with 12 bases in between. Germline CDR1 is MDHEN and CDR2 is SYDVKM. The CDR3 consists of 15 residues. Together with reference TRBV28 and TRBJ1-3, the CDR3 gives the full variable domain: DVKVTQSSRYLVKRTGEKVFLECVQDMDHENMFWYRQDPGLGLRLIYFSYDVKMKEKGDIPEGYSVSREKKERFSLILESASTNQTSMYLCASSFAGAGGNTIYFGEGSWLTVV.

The chain joins TRBV29-1 to TRBJ2-7; TRBD2 aligns across 13 bases. The CDR3 is 14 amino acids. Per the germline V gene, CDR1 is SQVTM and CDR2 is ANQGSEA. V lost 3 bases, J lost 3 bases, and 2 bases stayed unmatched. The CDR3 here is CSVEGLAGNYEQYF. The CDR3 bases are TGCAGCGTTGAGGGACTAGCGGGAAACTACGAGCAGTACTTC.

The gene calls are TRBV19 and TRBJ1-5, with TRBD1 as a possible D gene (5 bases). V was trimmed by 3 bases and J by 9 bases, leaving 18 bases between them. The CDR3 has 15 residues. The germline CDR1 and CDR2 sequences are LNHDA and SQIVND (reference sequence). The CDR3 DNA reads TGTGCCAGTAGTATTCTTTCGGGGACTTTAAGGCCCCAGCATTTT. As protein: CASSILSGTLRPQHF.

The CDR3: CASSLAGGGGTDTQYF. The CDR3 coding sequence is TGTGCCAGCAGCTTAGCGGGAGGCGGCGGTACAGATACGCAGTATTTT. V is TRBV7-9 and J is TRBJ2-3; possible D gene TRBD2, 6 bases. The V gene lost 0 bases and the J gene lost 3 bases, with 13 bases spanning the gap. The CDR3 consists of 16 residues. Per germline, CDR1 SEHNR and CDR2 FQNEAQ (reference sequence).

This clone was seen a handful of times. V gene TRBV7-2 combines with J gene TRBJ2-3, with D hard to call. CDR1 SGHTA and CDR2 FQGNSA come from the germline V gene. This CDR3 is 13 amino acids long. With 5 bases removed from V and 5 bases from J, the gap between germline ends came to 11 bases. This CDR3 is CASSLSAIDTQYF. The CDR3 nucleotides read TGTGCCAGCAGCCTCTCAGCGATAGATACGCAGTATTTT. Filled out from reference TRBV7-2 and TRBJ2-3, the complete variable domain reads GAGVSQSPSNKVTEKGKDVELRCDPISGHTALYWYRQSLGQGLEFLIYFQGNSAPDKSGLPSDRFSAERTGGSVSTLTIQRTQQEDSAVYLCASSLSAIDTQYFGPGTRLTVL.

The rearrangement uses TRBV9 and TRBJ2-2, with D perhaps TRBD2 (6 bases). Germline CDR1 and CDR2: SGDLS and YYNGEE. The length of the CDR3 is 14 residues. The V gene lost 6 bases and the J gene lost 4 bases, with 13 bases spanning the gap. The DNA of the CDR3 is TGTGCCAGCACCCGACTAGTATCCACCGGGGAGCTGTTTTTT. This encodes CASTRLVSTGELFF.

The chain couples TRBV2 to TRBJ2-7; perhaps TRBD2 as D (5 bases). The V and J ends lost 11 bases and 3 bases respectively, with 14 bases between them. There are 12 residues in the CDR3. CDR1 is SNHLY, CDR2 FYNNEI, per germline. The CDR3 nucleotides are TGTGCCGCCCAGAGGGCCGGCTACGAGCAGTACTTC. Its protein product is CAAQRAGYEQYF.

This chain connects TRBV27 to TRBJ1-1, with D perhaps TRBD1 (6 bases). V shed 3 bases and J shed 5 bases, with 13 bases lying between them. The germline CDR1 and CDR2 sequences are MNHEY and SMNVEV (reference sequence). This CDR3 spans 14 amino acids. The CDR3 DNA is TGTGCCAGCAGTTTGGCCAGGGGAAATACTGAAGCTTTCTTT. Its protein is CASSLARGNTEAFF.

The chain is built from TRBV6-6 and TRBJ1-4, with TRBD1 identical over 10 bases. Looked up from germline, CDR1 is MNHNY and CDR2 is SVGAGI (reference sequence). The CDR3 extends over 17 amino acids. V was clipped by 5 bases and J by 0 bases; unmatched bases: 6. CDR3 sequence: CASSLRGQGPTNEKLFF. CDR3 nucleotides: TGTGCCAGCAGTCTAAGGGGACAGGGGCCAACTAATGAAAAACTGTTTTTT.

This clone was observed a single time. The chain has TRBV9 and TRBJ2-5; D may be TRBD2 (6 bases). CDR1 is SGDLS and CDR2 is YYNGEE in the germline V gene. The CDR3 sequence is 16 residues long. Between the trimmed V and J ends, which lost 0 bases and 2 bases, there was a span of 14 bases. DNA for the CDR3: TGTGCCAGCAGCGTAGGACCGGGACTCATACAAGAGACCCAGTACTTC. Its translation: CASSVGPGLIQETQYF.

For the CDR3, the DNA is TGTGCCAGCAGTCCCGCCCTCCCAGGGGGCTATGGCTACACCTTC. It specifies CASSPALPGGYGYTF. This rearrangement joins TRBV27 to TRBJ1-2; 7 positions agree with TRBD1. Per the germline V gene, CDR1 is MNHEY and CDR2 is SMNVEV (reference sequence). Trimming at V came to 5 bases and at J to 4 bases, leaving 10 bases not matched to a gene. This CDR3 region has 15 residues.